Listed below are T cell receptor beta chains from one sample, sequenced in a study of human T cells and chemical hapten exposure. MiXCR, applied by TCRdb to the RACE reads, yields one record per CDR3 protein. The sample has 150,000 to 200,000 distinct CDR3 sequences; under 35% are singletons. The specimen comprised whole blood, sampled in connection with sensitization to the hapten diphenylcyclopropenone (DPC). These receptors came from a woman aged 25 to 39 with alopecia areata. Some clones in this sample may be carry-over from other donors' samples. Each CDR3 is given with its conserved first and last residue. The D gene is left open where the match is weak. Rows may omit the clone size; those that give it use once, few, many or a size class.

TRBJ2-2	few	-	TRBV28	CASRPTGQVGELFF	TGTGCCAGCAGACCGACAGGTCAAGTCGGGGAGCTGTTTTTT
TRBJ1-1	few	-	TRBV5-1	CASSGGQMNTEAFF	TGCGCCAGCAGCGGAGGACAGATGAACACTGAAGCTTTCTTT
TRBJ1-2	few	-	TRBV28	CASSFGRGYGYTF	TGTGCCAGCAGTTTCGGACGGGGCTATGGCTACACCTTC
TRBJ2-1	few	TRBD2	TRBV20-1	CSARVTSGGKNEQFF	TGCAGTGCTAGAGTAACAAGCGGGGGGAAAAATGAGCAGTTCTTC
TRBJ2-4	-	TRBD2	TRBV5-1	CASSLIGLADIQYF	TGCGCCAGCAGCTTGATCGGACTAGCGGACATTCAGTACTTC
TRBJ2-5	few	-	TRBV20-1	CSATLDRETQYF	TGCAGTGCCACACTAGACAGAGAGACCCAGTACTTC
TRBJ2-1	-	TRBD2	TRBV29-1	CSAGGGLAGVVYNEQFF	TGCAGCGCCGGGGGTGGGCTAGCGGGAGTAGTTTACAATGAGCAGTTCTTC
TRBJ1-5	few	-	TRBV15	CATSRDYQSQPQHF	TGTGCCACCAGCAGAGATTACCAGTCCCAGCCCCAGCATTTT
TRBJ2-2	-	-	TRBV6-4	CAISLIDFRGELFF	TGTGCCATCTCATTGATCGACTTCCGCGGGGAGCTGTTTTTT
TRBJ2-5	few	TRBD1	TRBV27	CASSYARTGGAQETQYF	TGTGCCAGCAGTTACGCACGGACAGGGGGCGCACAAGAGACCCAGTACTTC
TRBJ2-6	-	-	TRBV6-5	CASSPGKPSGANVLTF	TGTGCCAGCAGCCCCGGGAAACCCTCTGGGGCCAACGTCCTGACTTTC
TRBJ2-7	-	TRBD1	TRBV28	CASTTGASYEQYF	TGTGCCAGTACGACAGGGGCCTCCTACGAGCAGTACTTC
TRBJ2-1	-	-	TRBV6-2/TRBV6-3	CASSYLRTNNEQFF	TGTGCCAGCAGTTACCTGAGAACCAACAATGAGCAGTTCTTC
TRBJ2-7	-	TRBD2	TRBV6-5	CASRASGAYEQYF	TGTGCCAGCAGAGCTAGCGGGGCCTACGAGCAGTACTTC
TRBJ1-1	-	-	TRBV20-1	CSARGTLHTEAFF	TGCAGTGCTAGAGGGACCCTCCACACTGAAGCTTTCTTT
TRBJ1-1	-	-	TRBV3-1	CASSFTRNTEAFF	TGTGCCAGCAGCTTTACACGGAACACTGAAGCTTTCTTT
TRBJ2-3	-	-	TRBV2	CASGQTRTDTQYF	TGTGCCAGCGGGCAGACGCGCACAGATACGCAGTATTTT
TRBJ2-1	-	TRBD2	TRBV4-3	CASSQERENPYEQFF	TGCGCCAGCAGCCAAGAGCGGGAGAATCCCTATGAGCAGTTCTTC
TRBJ2-2	-	-	TRBV15	CATSTRGPTTGELFF	TGTGCCACCAGCACACGAGGCCCGACCACCGGGGAGCTGTTTTTT
TRBJ2-2	few	TRBD2	TRBV6-5	CASSSQASGGTGELFF	TGTGCCAGCAGTTCCCAGGCTAGCGGGGGGACCGGGGAGCTGTTTTTT
TRBJ2-5	few	-	TRBV3-1	CASSAEAETQYF	TGTGCCAGCAGCGCGGAGGCCGAGACCCAGTACTTC
TRBJ1-5	-	-	TRBV11-3	CASSQVPAGLYQPQHF	TGTGCCAGCAGCCAAGTCCCGGCAGGGCTTTATCAGCCCCAGCATTTT
TRBJ2-4	-	TRBD2	TRBV28	CASLAGGTKNIQYF	TGTGCCAGCCTAGCGGGAGGTACCAAAAACATTCAGTACTTC
TRBJ2-3	-	-	TRBV28	CASSQIRLQGRTQYF	TGTGCCAGCAGTCAGATCCGATTACAGGGGAGGACGCAGTATTTT
TRBJ2-7	-	TRBD1	TRBV29-1	CSVGQGRRGEQYF	TGCAGCGTTGGACAGGGTCGCCGGGGAGAGCAGTACTTC
TRBJ1-1	-	TRBD1	TRBV29-1	CSVTRDRGALRAEAFF	TGCAGCGTGACCCGGGACAGGGGGGCCCTCCGGGCTGAAGCTTTCTTT
TRBJ2-1	-	-	TRBV29-1	CSVETGMRTPNEQFF	TGCAGCGTTGAAACGGGTATGCGGACTCCCAATGAGCAGTTCTTC
TRBJ2-7	-	-	TRBV20-1	CSARDLAGGLYF	TGCAGTGCTAGAGATTTGGCAGGGGGACTGTACTTC
TRBJ2-5	few	TRBD2	TRBV19	CASSIIAGALQETQYF	TGTGCCAGTAGTATAATAGCGGGGGCCCTACAAGAGACCCAGTACTTC
TRBJ2-5	-	TRBD2	TRBV23-1	CASSQRSDSGTSGSMCPQETQYF	TGCGCCAGCAGTCAACGGTCGGACTCCGGGACTAGCGGGAGTATGTGCCCCCAAGAGACCCAGTACTTC
TRBJ2-2	few	TRBD2	TRBV28	CASSPRGGLGTGELFF	TGTGCCAGCAGTCCCCGGGGGGGCTTAGGGACCGGGGAGCTGTTTTTT
TRBJ2-5	few	TRBD2	TRBV29-1	CSVEDRLAGETQYF	TGCAGCGTTGAGGATCGACTAGCCGGAGAGACCCAGTACTTC
TRBJ1-1	-	-	TRBV6-2/TRBV6-3	CASSYREATEAFF	TGTGCCAGCAGTTACAGGGAGGCCACTGAAGCTTTCTTT
TRBJ2-2	-	-	TRBV20-1	CSALTRNTGELFF	TGCAGTGCCTTGACCCGAAACACCGGGGAGCTGTTTTTT
TRBJ1-1	few	TRBD1	TRBV5-1	CASSFRGQGGTEAFF	TGCGCCAGCAGCTTTCGAGGACAGGGTGGCACTGAAGCTTTCTTT
TRBJ2-7	-	-	TRBV29-1	CSVEEAGVQYF	TGCAGCGTTGAAGAGGCCGGGGTACAGTACTTC
TRBJ2-7	few	-	TRBV28	CASRSSPTFGTQLYEQYF	TGTGCCAGCAGATCCTCCCCCACGTTCGGGACTCAACTCTACGAGCAGTACTTC
TRBJ1-1	few	-	TRBV29-1	CSGRQAGFDTEAFF	TGCAGCGGCCGACAAGCGGGATTTGACACTGAAGCTTTCTTT
TRBJ2-1	few	TRBD2	TRBV9	CASSASLAGGGYEQFF	TGTGCCAGCAGCGCCAGTCTAGCGGGAGGAGGCTATGAGCAGTTCTTC
TRBJ2-7	-	TRBD1	TRBV6-5	CASSYGTGGGEQYF	TGTGCCAGCAGTTACGGGACAGGGGGAGGCGAGCAGTACTTC
TRBJ2-1	few	-	TRBV9	CASSVATGLGEQFF	TGTGCCAGCAGCGTAGCTACAGGGTTGGGTGAGCAGTTCTTC
TRBJ2-5	few	-	TRBV9	CASSAPGPQETQYF	TGTGCCAGCAGCGCTCCGGGACCACAAGAGACCCAGTACTTC
TRBJ1-3	-	-	TRBV21-1	CASSKGPPGNTIYF	TGTGCCAGCAGCAAAGGGCCACCTGGAAACACCATATATTTT
TRBJ1-2	-	-	TRBV20-1	CSARDLKSNGYTF	TGCAGTGCTAGAGATTTGAAGAGCAATGGCTACACCTTC
TRBJ2-1	-	TRBD1	TRBV20-1	CSATPGTGDNEQFF	TGCAGTGCTACACCGGGGACAGGCGACAATGAGCAGTTCTTC
TRBJ1-6	-	-	TRBV27	CASSFVGGTYSPLHF	TGTGCCAGCAGTTTTGTAGGGGGAACGTATTCACCCCTCCACTTT
TRBJ2-1	-	-	TRBV12-3/TRBV12-4	CASSLVLKADEQFF	TGTGCCAGCAGTTTAGTACTCAAGGCGGATGAGCAGTTCTTC
TRBJ1-6	-	-	TRBV29-1	CSVAEGDNSPLHF	TGCAGCGTTGCAGAGGGAGATAATTCACCCCTCCACTTT
TRBJ2-1	-	-	TRBV7-2	CASSLIGGVSSYNEQFF	TGTGCCAGCAGCTTGATTGGCGGGGTTAGCTCCTACAATGAGCAGTTCTTC
TRBJ1-1	-	TRBD1	TRBV28	CASTGSTGWTEAFF	TGTGCCAGCACTGGGTCGACAGGGTGGACTGAAGCTTTCTTT
TRBJ2-5	-	-	TRBV4-3	CASSQEWQGPKETQYF	TGCGCCAGCAGCCAAGAGTGGCAAGGCCCAAAAGAGACCCAGTACTTC
TRBJ2-3	many	-	TRBV18	CASSTNPGTDTQYF	TGTGCCAGCTCAACGAATCCGGGCACAGATACGCAGTATTTT
TRBJ1-5	few	-	TRBV5-5	CASSSWGLSNQPQHF	TGTGCCAGCAGCTCATGGGGTCTGAGCAATCAGCCCCAGCATTTT
TRBJ2-7	few	-	TRBV20-1	CSAPGGWTYEQYF	TGCAGTGCCCCCGGCGGGTGGACCTACGAGCAGTACTTC
TRBJ2-5	few	-	TRBV28	CASTKSGSETQYF	TGTGCCAGCACCAAATCCGGGTCGGAGACCCAGTACTTC
TRBJ1-1	-	-	TRBV5-5	CASSSKRSEAFF	TGTGCCAGCAGCTCGAAAAGGTCTGAAGCTTTCTTT
TRBJ1-4	few	-	TRBV28	CASRGSGRVAKLFF	TGTGCCAGCAGAGGTTCCGGGAGGGTTGCAAAACTGTTTTTT
TRBJ2-3	-	TRBD1	TRBV27	CASSLGQGSTDTQYF	TGTGCCAGCAGTTTAGGACAGGGAAGCACAGATACGCAGTATTTT
TRBJ2-7	few	TRBD2	TRBV6-8	CASRGTSDRDEQYF	TGTGCCAGCAGGGGGACTAGCGATAGAGACGAGCAGTACTTC
TRBJ2-1	many	-	TRBV5-4	CASSQTIGNSYNEQFF	TGTGCCAGCAGTCAAACTATCGGGAACTCCTACAATGAGCAGTTCTTC